A selection of T cell receptor beta chains follows, all from one sample in a study of metastatic and nonmetastatic thyroid tumors. TCRdb called clones again from the PCR reads with MiXCR. The sample consists of 30,000 to 35,000 clones, approximately 20% of them appearing once. Sequenced sample: blood. The receptors were sampled from a female donor with papillary thyroid cancer or a benign thyroid nodule (not recorded which). Some clones in this sample may be carry-over from other donors' samples. CDR3s include the opening cysteine and the closing phenylalanine or tryptophan. Fields, in order: D gene, V gene, J gene, clone size, CDR3 DNA, CDR3 protein. A D gene is named only where the DNA matches it firmly. Only part of the rows carry a size: once, few, many, or a class if the clone is expanded.

TRBD1	TRBV12-3/TRBV12-4	TRBJ1-5	-	TGTGCCAGCTCGCCGTCGGGACAGGGCAATCAGCCCCAGCATTTT	CASSPSGQGNQPQHF
TRBD1	TRBV11-2	TRBJ1-2	-	TGTGCCAGCAGTCGGGACAGTTTCTCACTCTATGGCTACACCTTC	CASSRDSFSLYGYTF
-	TRBV2	TRBJ2-1	many	TGTGCCAGCAGTGAACACCCAGCAGCTGAGCAGTTCTTC	CASSEHPAAEQFF
-	TRBV5-1	TRBJ2-2	many	TGCGCCAGCAGCCTCCGGGAGTATGCCGGGGAGCTGTTTTTT	CASSLREYAGELFF
-	TRBV6-1	TRBJ2-2	-	TGTGCCAGCAGTGGCCCGGGACAAACCACCGGGGAGCTGTTTTTT	CASSGPGQTTGELFF
TRBD2	TRBV6-1	TRBJ2-7	-	TGTGCCAGCAGCTCCGGGACTAGCTACGAGCAGTACTTC	CASSSGTSYEQYF
TRBD2	TRBV12-3/TRBV12-4	TRBJ2-1	-	TGTGCCAGCAGTTTACCCGGGACTAGCGGGAGAGGAACCTACAATGAGCAGTTCTTC	CASSLPGTSGRGTYNEQFF
-	TRBV2	TRBJ1-1	many	TGTGCCAGCGTACAGGGTTTTTCGGCTGAAGCTTTCTTT	CASVQGFSAEAFF
-	TRBV4-2	TRBJ2-7	many	TGTGCCAGCAGCCAAGACGCCGGGACACCCGAGCAGTACTTC	CASSQDAGTPEQYF
-	TRBV4-1	TRBJ1-2	-	TGCGCCAGCAGCCTCGACGGCGACTTCTATGGCTACACCTTC	CASSLDGDFYGYTF
-	TRBV7-8	TRBJ2-3	many	TGTGCCAGCAGCTTCGGGCAGGGAAGGGCAGATACGCAGTATTTT	CASSFGQGRADTQYF